These T cell receptor beta chains were read from a single sample in a study of CD8 T cells in ankylosing spondylitis. MiXCR, run by TCRdb on the 5' RACE reads, gives a single entry per CDR3 protein. This sample has more than 300,000 distinct CDR3 sequences, with 7.5% to 9% found just once. Sequencing was performed on blood, either unsorted or a sorted T cell fraction (not recorded which). The receptor source for this set is a male donor with ankylosing spondylitis. Both conserved end residues are part of each CDR3. D genes are given only for firm matches. Clone sizes are given selectively: once, few, many, or a class where the clone is expanded.

>TRBJ2-3|TRBV5-5|few|TRBD2
CASSPRAGGGTDTQYF
TGTGCCAGCAGCCCTCGGGCGGGAGGGGGCACAGATACGCAGTATTTT
>TRBJ2-7|TRBV20-1|.|TRBD1
CSAETQGGSYEQYF
TGCAGTGCCGAGACACAGGGGGGATCGTACGAGCAGTACTTC
>TRBJ2-5|TRBV21-1|many|.
CASSKRRYQETQYF
TGTGCCAGCAGCAAAAGGCGGTACCAAGAGACCCAGTACTTC
>TRBJ2-1|TRBV7-3|.|.
CASSTGLVFNEQFF
TGTGCCAGCAGCACGGGACTCGTTTTCAATGAGCAGTTCTTC
>TRBJ2-7|TRBV7-2|.|.
CASSSQAFSYEQYF
TGTGCCAGCAGCTCCCAGGCTTTCTCCTACGAGCAGTACTTC
>TRBJ1-6|TRBV12-3/TRBV12-4|few|.
CASRPGDGHSPLHF
TGTGCCAGCAGACCGGGGGACGGACATTCACCCCTCCACTTT
>TRBJ2-1|TRBV7-2|.|.
CASSAPGVSYNEQFF
TGTGCCAGCAGCGCGCCGGGAGTTTCCTACAATGAGCAGTTCTTC
>TRBJ2-2|TRBV7-3|many|TRBD2
CASSPGTSSTGELFF
TGTGCCAGCAGCCCAGGGACTAGCAGCACCGGGGAGCTGTTTTTT
>TRBJ2-3|TRBV7-2|few|TRBD2
CASSSSGRSTDTQYF
TGTGCCAGCAGCAGTAGCGGGAGGTCCACAGATACGCAGTATTTT
>TRBJ2-7|TRBV10-3|many|.
CAISESTAYEQYF
TGTGCCATCAGTGAGTCGACAGCCTACGAGCAGTACTTC
>TRBJ1-2|TRBV29-1|many|.
CSVPVPSNYGYTF
TGCAGCGTCCCAGTACCCTCTAACTATGGCTACACCTTC
>TRBJ2-1|TRBV4-2|.|TRBD2
CASSQVLAGGYNEQFF
TGTGCCAGCAGCCAAGTACTAGCGGGGGGCTACAATGAGCAGTTCTTC
>TRBJ2-7|TRBV27|.|TRBD1
CASSLGFLGTGLGEQYF
TGTGCCAGCAGTTTAGGGTTCCTTGGGACAGGGCTCGGGGAGCAGTACTTC
>TRBJ1-3|TRBV3-1|many|.
CASSQYLSMVYF
TGTGCCAGCAGCCAGTACCTTTCGATGGTATATTTT
>TRBJ2-2|TRBV28|.|.
CASSSHTGQTGELFF
TGTGCCAGCAGTTCCCACACCGGACAAACCGGGGAGCTGTTTTTT
>TRBJ2-7|TRBV29-1|few|TRBD1
CSVENRGYSVYEQYF
TGCAGCGTTGAAAACAGGGGATACTCAGTCTACGAGCAGTACTTC
>TRBJ2-1|TRBV12-3/TRBV12-4|many|.
CASSLEQTYNEQFF
TGTGCCAGCAGTTTAGAACAGACCTACAATGAGCAGTTCTTC
>TRBJ1-2|TRBV20-1|many|.
CSASAAAIFSNYGYTF
TGCAGTGCTAGCGCGGCAGCCATCTTCTCTAACTATGGCTACACCTTC
>TRBJ2-7|TRBV4-2|.|TRBD2
CASSQELAGVAYEQYF
TGTGCCAGCAGCCAAGAGTTAGCGGGAGTTGCCTACGAGCAGTACTTC
>TRBJ2-7|TRBV27|.|TRBD2
CASIGLAGSSYEQYF
TGTGCCAGCATCGGACTAGCGGGATCCTCCTACGAGCAGTACTTC
>TRBJ2-2|TRBV29-1|few|.
CSVEGGDVTGELFF
TGCAGCGTTGAAGGGGGAGATGTCACCGGGGAGCTGTTTTTT
>TRBJ2-7|TRBV7-8|few|.
CASSQGSSVEQYF
TGTGCCAGCAGCCAGGGTTCTAGTGTCGAGCAGTACTTC
>TRBJ2-7|TRBV5-1|.|.
CASAIAQSSYEQYF
TGCGCCAGTGCAATAGCGCAGAGCTCCTACGAGCAGTACTTC
>TRBJ1-4|TRBV20-1|many|.
CSARDRMQGDEKLFF
TGCAGTGCTAGAGATCGAATGCAGGGTGATGAAAAACTGTTTTTT
>TRBJ1-2|TRBV5-1|many|TRBD1
CASSNRQGAWGYTF
TGCGCCAGCAGCAACCGACAGGGGGCTTGGGGCTACACCTTC
>TRBJ1-1|TRBV18|few|.
CASSLRHEAEAFF
TGTGCCAGCTCTCTTAGACATGAAGCTGAAGCTTTCTTT
>TRBJ2-4|TRBV27|many|TRBD2
CASSFLDRVGLAGGRAKNIQYF
TGTGCCAGCAGTTTTCTGGACAGGGTGGGACTAGCGGGAGGGCGCGCCAAAAACATTCAGTACTTC
>TRBJ2-4|TRBV5-6|many|.
CASSGGPLAKNIQYF
TGTGCCAGCAGCGGGGGACCGCTAGCCAAAAACATTCAGTACTTC
>TRBJ2-2|TRBV7-2|.|.
CASSPRGRRNTGELFF
TGTGCCAGCAGCCCCCGAGGGCGCCGAAACACCGGGGAGCTGTTTTTT
>TRBJ1-5|TRBV14|.|TRBD1
CASSQDRGQGAIGPQHF
TGTGCCAGCAGCCAAGATAGAGGACAGGGGGCAATAGGGCCCCAGCATTTT
>TRBJ2-2|TRBV4-1|many|TRBD2
CASSERLAGGRSNGELFF
TGCGCCAGCAGCGAAAGACTAGCGGGAGGGCGTTCCAACGGGGAGCTGTTTTTT
>TRBJ1-4|TRBV29-1|few|.
CSVWIGKLFF
TGCAGCGTTTGGATCGGAAAACTGTTTTTT
>TRBJ1-1|TRBV29-1|few|TRBD1
CSAGGRGRENTEAFF
TGCAGCGCGGGGGGCAGGGGGCGAGAGAACACTGAAGCTTTCTTT
>TRBJ2-1|TRBV7-9|.|TRBD2
CASSFSGSGLTSHEQFF
TGTGCCAGCAGCTTTAGCGGGAGCGGACTCACTTCCCATGAGCAGTTCTTC
>TRBJ1-1|TRBV29-1|few|.
CSVYPFGGTEAFF
TGCAGCGTTTACCCATTTGGGGGAACTGAAGCTTTCTTT
>TRBJ2-1|TRBV11-2|many|.
CASSLWRGTGEDYNEQFF
TGTGCCAGCAGCTTATGGCGCGGGACCGGAGAGGATTACAATGAGCAGTTCTTC
>TRBJ2-3|TRBV29-1|few|.
CSVLKGETTDTQYF
TGCAGCGTTTTGAAGGGCGAGACCACAGATACGCAGTATTTT
>TRBJ2-1|TRBV5-1|many|.
CASSLFSGTLNEQFF
TGCGCCAGCAGCTTATTCTCCGGGACTCTAAATGAGCAGTTCTTC
>TRBJ2-5|TRBV4-2|many|.
CASSQGHSQETQYF
TGTGCCAGCAGCCAAGGACACAGCCAAGAGACCCAGTACTTC
>TRBJ2-2|TRBV5-5|.|.
CASSWAVDFTGELFF
TGTGCCAGCAGCTGGGCGGTAGACTTCACCGGGGAGCTGTTTTTT
>TRBJ2-7|TRBV5-1|.|TRBD2
CASSLWPSGDYEQYF
TGCGCCAGCAGCTTATGGCCTAGCGGAGACTACGAGCAGTACTTC
>TRBJ2-1|TRBV3-1|many|.
CASSRGRGNEQFF
TGTGCCAGCAGCCGGGGGCGGGGCAATGAGCAGTTCTTC
>TRBJ2-3|TRBV2|.|.
CASSGDGVGDTQYF
TGTGCCAGCAGTGGGGACGGAGTCGGAGATACGCAGTATTTT
>TRBJ2-5|TRBV9|few|TRBD1
CASSSRTGGETQYF
TGTGCCAGCAGCTCTCGTACAGGGGGCGAGACCCAGTACTTC
>TRBJ2-5|TRBV6-1|few|.
CASRAQMYQETQYF
TGTGCCAGCAGGGCCCAAATGTACCAAGAGACCCAGTACTTC
>TRBJ2-1|TRBV6-2/TRBV6-3|few|TRBD2
CASKLSGILTREQFF
TGTGCCAGCAAATTGAGCGGGATCCTCACTAGGGAGCAGTTCTTC
>TRBJ2-7|TRBV12-3/TRBV12-4|.|.
CASSLGDKRDEQYF
TGTGCCAGCAGTTTAGGAGACAAGCGGGACGAGCAGTACTTC
>TRBJ2-5|TRBV9|.|.
CASSVDNGPGAQYF
TGTGCCAGCAGCGTAGATAACGGGCCGGGGGCCCAGTACTTC
>TRBJ2-3|TRBV7-2|many|TRBD1
CASSLFGTGTDTQYF
TGTGCCAGCAGCTTATTTGGGACAGGGACAGATACGCAGTATTTT
>TRBJ2-5|TRBV6-2/TRBV6-3|few|TRBD2
CASSAPLAGGLETQYF
TGTGCCAGCAGTGCCCCGCTAGCGGGAGGGCTCGAGACCCAGTACTTC
>TRBJ1-2|TRBV6-5|.|.
CASSSRTVNYGYTF
TGTGCCAGCAGTTCCCGGACAGTCAACTATGGCTACACCTTC
>TRBJ2-1|TRBV27|few|.
CASKGLKGPYNEQFF
TGTGCCAGCAAGGGACTTAAGGGGCCCTACAATGAGCAGTTCTTC
>TRBJ2-7|TRBV2|few|TRBD2
CASTKSGRLSYEQYF
TGTGCCAGCACTAAAAGCGGGAGGCTCTCCTACGAGCAGTACTTC
>TRBJ1-2|TRBV12-3/TRBV12-4|.|.
CASSPTGSSAGYTF
TGTGCCAGCAGTCCGACAGGATCCTCCGCTGGCTACACCTTC